The T cell receptor (beta chain) under discussion was sequenced for a study of blood T cell repertoires in COVID-19. Study-level information: PBMCs, B-cell-depleted T cells, or T cells provided the cDNA or gDNA that made up the material.

Looked up from germline, CDR1 is LNHDA and CDR2 is SQIVND (reference sequence). Trimming shortened V by 2 bases and J by 0 bases, and 11 bases separated the two germline ends. The CDR3 extends over 15 amino acids. As handled by the study authors: Amplification with reference gene primers provided the estimates of nucleated cell counts. Using immunoSEQ multiplex PCR, the repertoire was profiled, and TCRdb retains in-frame clones only, with some absent. The V and J calls and clone size come from that table; D and trimming were worked out from the DNA. The sample has approximately 230,000 clones, around nine tenths seen once.

Material for sequencing was peripheral blood. The chain uses TRBV19 and TRBJ2-7; perhaps TRBD2 as D (5 bases). The receptor was derived from a woman aged 40 to 50 who had recovered from COVID-19. DNA for the CDR3: TGTGCCAGTAGTATATGGTCGGGGAGCTCCTACGAGCAGTACTTC. Amino acids: CASSIWSGSSYEQYF. Variable domain in full (rest from reference TRBV19 and TRBJ2-7): DGGITQSPKYLFRKEGQNVTLSCEQNLNHDAMYWYRQDPGQGLRLIYYSQIVNDFQKGDIAEGYSVSREKKESFPLTVTSAQKNPTAFYLCASSIWSGSSYEQYFGPGTRLTVT.